This TCR beta chain appears in the sequencing data of a study of T-cell memory formation after mild COVID-19. With V trimmed by 4 bases and J by 4 bases, 4 bases remained unmatched. Germline CDR1 reads SGHRS; CDR2 reads YFSETQ. This CDR3 spans 13 amino acids. Study-wide results and limits: Pre-infection memory held some responding clones, suggesting pre-existing cross-reactive T cells responded. Clones contracting across day 15 to 85 had a balanced CD4/CD8 profile; later expanding clones leaned CD4+.

TCRdb recomputed calls from the 5' RACE reads with MiXCR, one row per CDR3 protein. The table shows nearly 350,000 distinct CDR3 sequences, with about an eighth occurring only once. As regards this clonotype: What it binds is unknown.

The V call is TRBV5-1, the J call TRBJ2-5; 7 bases line up with TRBD1. Sequences were obtained from PBMCs or a T cell subset sorted from them (not recorded which). The receptor was derived from a man younger than 30 who had mild COVID-19 (a few samples of this study predate the infection). Cell type and time point are not known. This CDR3 reads CASSQGQVETQYF. As DNA, the CDR3 is TGCGCCAGCAGCCAAGGACAGGTAGAGACCCAGTACTTC.